These 27 T cell receptor beta chains were all obtained from the same sample, sequenced in a study of blood T cell repertoires in COVID-19. TCRdb's table, derived via immunoSEQ multiplex PCR, lists solely in-frame clones and lacks some. This table holds more than 300,000 clones, around 86% found once. Material: PBMCs or T cells enriched from blood (not recorded which). These receptors came from a woman aged 18-29 years who had recovered from COVID-19.

The rearrangement joins TRBV11-1 to TRBJ2-7; possible D gene TRBD1, 5 bases. Trimming took off 0 bases at V and 1 base at J, with 10 bases between the two ends. The CDR3 is 15 residues long. In germline, CDR1 is SGHAT, CDR2 FQDESV (reference sequence). CDR3 sequence reads: CASSLAVSGSYEQYF. The CDR3 nucleotides are TGTGCCAGCAGCTTAGCGGTATCAGGGTCCTACGAGCAGTACTTC.

The J gene is TRBJ1-4, the V gene TRBV2; D is unresolved. The V gene's germline CDR1 is SNHLY and CDR2 FYNNEI. V was pared by 5 bases and J by 8 bases, with 21 bases between. This CDR3 has 16 amino acids. CDR3 in DNA: TGTGCCAGCAGTAAACCCCCCACCCGGAGGGCCGAAAAACTGTTTTTT. Translated, it gives CASSKPPTRRAEKLFF.

This chain uses TRBV5-1 with TRBJ1-2, with D perhaps matching TRBD1 (5 bases). CDR1 is SGHRS and CDR2 is YFSETQ in the germline V gene. Trimming shortened V by 0 bases and J by 3 bases, and 15 bases separated the two germline ends. This CDR3 has 16 residues. CDR3 protein: CASSLVRQTPYYGYTF. The CDR3 coding sequence is TGCGCCAGCAGCTTGGTCCGACAGACTCCCTACTATGGCTACACCTTC.

V gene TRBV5-5 combines with J gene TRBJ2-3; TRBD2 aligns across 9 bases. This CDR3 has 17 amino acids. V gave up 0 bases and J gave up 1 base; unmatched junction bases: 6. Germline V gives CDR1 SGHKS, CDR2 YYEKEE (reference sequence). The CDR3 loop reads CASSLEAGGPGTDTQYF. The CDR3 region has the DNA TGTGCCAGCAGCTTGGAGGCGGGAGGGCCCGGCACAGATACGCAGTATTTT.

The genes are TRBV15 and TRBJ1-1; weak D call: TRBD1 (5 bases). The germline V and J ends were trimmed by 0 bases and 7 bases, with 18 bases remaining between them. Per germline, CDR1 LNHNV and CDR2 YYDKDF (reference sequence). The CDR3 has 16 amino acids. The CDR3 protein is CATSRDDSGLAIEAFF. The CDR3 DNA is TGTGCCACCAGCAGAGATGATTCAGGGTTGGCCATTGAAGCTTTCTTT.

This chain uses TRBV5-1 with TRBJ1-1; 8 bases line up with TRBD1. This CDR3 is built from 17 residues. Per germline, CDR1 SGHRS and CDR2 YFSETQ. Unmatched junction bases numbered 9, after V lost 1 base and J lost 1 base. Here the CDR3 reads CASSLYGQGAGNTEAFF. The DNA for the CDR3 is TGCGCCAGCAGCTTGTATGGTCAGGGGGCAGGGAACACTGAAGCTTTCTTT.

The chain carries TRBV7-9 and TRBJ1-3; D perhaps matches TRBD1 (6 bases). The V and J ends lost 7 bases and 2 bases respectively, with 12 bases between them. Germline CDR1 reads SEHNR; CDR2 reads FQNEAQ (reference sequence). The CDR3 is 14 residues long. DNA for the CDR3: TGTGCCAGCAACCAGAGGGGGACTGGAAACACCATATATTTT. As protein: CASNQRGTGNTIYF.

The chain employs TRBV19 and TRBJ2-7; D might be TRBD1 (6 bases). The CDR3 extends over 14 amino acids. The V gene's germline CDR1 is LNHDA and CDR2 SQIVND (reference sequence). V was cut by 1 base and J by 6 bases, with 13 bases left in between. The CDR3 here is CASSIAIQGREQYF. The CDR3 nucleotides are TGTGCCAGTAGTATAGCCATACAGGGCCGCGAGCAGTACTTC. Full variable domain (rest looked up from reference TRBV19 and TRBJ2-7): DGGITQSPKYLFRKEGQNVTLSCEQNLNHDAMYWYRQDPGQGLRLIYYSQIVNDFQKGDIAEGYSVSREKKESFPLTVTSAQKNPTAFYLCASSIAIQGREQYFGPGTRLTVT.

This clone was detected only once. The CDR3 sequence: CASKPEGQGIGELFF. CDR3 DNA: TGTGCCAGCAAACCCGAGGGACAGGGTATCGGGGAGCTGTTTTTT. The rearrangement links TRBV6-5 to TRBJ2-2; 9 bases match TRBD1. The CDR3 runs 15 residues. V lost 7 bases, J lost 7 bases, and 10 bases stayed unmatched. The germline gives CDR1 MNHEY, CDR2 SVGAGI.

The chain has TRBV11-2 and TRBJ2-1, with TRBD2 identical over 12 bases. Per germline, CDR1 SGHAT and CDR2 FQNNGV. This CDR3 is built from 16 residues. The V and J ends lost 5 bases and 4 bases, in that order; junction bases with no gene match: 6. This CDR3 reads CASSVMTSGSYNEQFF. CDR3 DNA sequence: TGTGCCAGCAGCGTCATGACTAGCGGGAGTTACAATGAGCAGTTCTTC.

DNA for the CDR3: TGTGCCAGCAGATCGACACTGAACACTGAAGCTTTCTTT. It specifies CASRSTLNTEAFF. This sequence joins TRBV7-3 and TRBJ1-1; D not resolved. CDR1 SGHTA and CDR2 FQGTGA come from the germline V gene. The CDR3 runs 13 residues. Trimming shortened V by 6 bases and J by 0 bases, and 8 bases separated the two germline ends.

The chain uses TRBV19 and TRBJ1-1, with 8 bases matching TRBD1. Trimming at V came to 11 bases and at J to 11 bases, leaving 16 bases not matched to a gene. Germline CDR1 is LNHDA and CDR2 is SQIVND (reference sequence). The CDR3 has 13 amino acids. The CDR3 loop is CAQPHRDRISAFF. The CDR3 DNA reads TGTGCCCAACCCCACCGGGACAGGATTTCGGCTTTCTTT.

The chain carries TRBV28 and TRBJ1-5; TRBD1 matches 8 bases. The CDR3 totals 17 residues. Germline lookup yields CDR1 MDHEN and CDR2 SYDVKM. Trimming removed 2 bases from V and 4 bases from J; junction bases left unmatched: 10. In DNA form, the CDR3 reads TGTGCCAGCAGTTTAATTAGGACAGGGCTTTGGAATCAGCCCCAGCATTTT. This encodes CASSLIRTGLWNQPQHF.

This clone was observed a handful of times. The rearrangement links TRBV28 to TRBJ1-5; D is uncertain. Trimming removed 2 bases at V and 5 bases at J, with 10 bases between. CDR1 MDHEN and CDR2 SYDVKM come from the germline V gene. The CDR3 totals 14 residues. CDR3 DNA sequence: TGTGCCAGCAGTTTAGGGCAGGAAGATCAGCCCCAGCATTTT. As protein: CASSLGQEDQPQHF.

V usage is TRBV23-1 and J usage is TRBJ2-7, with 9 nucleotides matching TRBD2. TRBV23-1 is an open reading frame whose function is uncertain. Losses at the gene ends were 10 bases for V and 1 base for J; bases not matched to a gene: 26. The CDR3 sequence is 20 residues long. The CDR3 reads CATTEDLREFSGRGSYEQYF. The CDR3 nucleotides read TGCGCCACCACGGAAGACCTAAGGGAGTTTAGCGGGAGAGGATCCTACGAGCAGTACTTC.

The chain carries TRBV2 and TRBJ1-2; 8 bases fit TRBD1. With 4 bases clipped from V and 8 bases from J, the junction kept 6 bases outside the gene matches. The CDR3 has 13 residues. Germline CDR1 reads SNHLY; CDR2 reads FYNNEI. The CDR3 region has the DNA TGTGCCAGCAGTGCAAGGACAGGGTTGGGCTACACCTTC. Its protein is CASSARTGLGYTF.

The chain carries TRBV5-5 and TRBJ1-2; tentatively, D is TRBD1 (5 bases). CDR3 size: 15 residues. V shed 4 bases and J shed 0 bases, with 13 bases lying between them. Germline V gene data show CDR1 as SGHKS and CDR2 as YYEKEE (reference sequence). In nucleotides, the CDR3 is TGTGCCAGCAGCCCAGGAGGGGCTCCTAACTATGGCTACACCTTC. It specifies CASSPGGAPNYGYTF.

V and J are TRBV27 and TRBJ2-1; 7 nucleotides align to TRBD2. The V segment lost 5 bases and the J segment 8 bases; nucleotides outside the gene matches: 12. Germline CDR1 is MNHEY and CDR2 is SMNVEV (reference sequence). This CDR3 contains 15 residues. CDR3 region: CASSTGLVHAHEQFF. CDR3 DNA sequence: TGTGCCAGCAGTACCGGACTAGTCCATGCTCATGAGCAGTTCTTC.

The chain recombines TRBV6-5 with TRBJ2-7, with a weak D call TRBD2 (5 bases). Per the germline V gene, CDR1 is MNHEY and CDR2 is SVGAGI. The CDR3 has 15 amino acids. V gave up 2 bases and J gave up 3 bases, with 14 bases separating them. The DNA for the CDR3 is TGTGCCAGCAGTTACAGTGGTGGCCGGGGCTACGAGCAGTACTTC. It codes for CASSYSGGRGYEQYF.

The rearrangement links TRBV7-3 to TRBJ2-5, with 9 bases that match TRBD1. The V segment lost 3 bases and the J segment 4 bases; nucleotides outside the gene matches: 3. The length of the CDR3 is 14 residues. Germline CDR1 is SGHTA and CDR2 is FQGTGA. CDR3 region: CASSFTGGGETQYF. CDR3 in DNA: TGTGCCAGCAGCTTCACAGGGGGCGGAGAGACCCAGTACTTC.

The V gene is TRBV30, the J gene TRBJ1-4; a weak D match, TRBD1 (6 bases). This CDR3 is built from 17 residues. Germline V gene data show CDR1 as GTSNPN and CDR2 as SVGIG (reference sequence). The V end lost 0 bases, the J end lost 4 bases, and 18 bases lay between the germline ends. The CDR3 is CAWSVPPATGLNEKLFF. The DNA for the CDR3 is TGTGCCTGGAGTGTACCACCCGCGACAGGTCTTAATGAAAAACTGTTTTTT.

This rearrangement joins TRBV9 to TRBJ2-3; a possible D gene is TRBD1 (6 bases). CDR1 SGDLS and CDR2 YYNGEE come from the germline V gene. The CDR3 consists of 14 residues. The V gene lost 2 bases and the J gene lost 1 base, with 8 bases spanning the gap. This CDR3 reads CASSVGQRTDTQYF. As DNA, the CDR3 is TGTGCCAGCAGCGTCGGACAGCGCACAGATACGCAGTATTTT.

This clone is medium-sized by share. The chain carries TRBV4-2 and TRBJ1-5; tentative D call: TRBD1 (6 bases). The CDR3 has 13 residues. Germline V gene sequence: CDR1 LGHNA, CDR2 YNFKEQ. The V gene lost 4 bases and the J gene lost 4 bases, with 8 bases spanning the gap. The CDR3 sequence is CASSRDTNQPQHF. The CDR3, as DNA: TGTGCCAGCAGCCGGGACACAAATCAGCCCCAGCATTTT.

The sample holds one count of this clone. The V gene is TRBV30, the J gene TRBJ2-7; the match to TRBD1 covers 9 bases. CDR1 is GTSNPN and CDR2 is SVGIG in the germline V gene (reference sequence). This CDR3 comprises 14 residues. V was pared by 3 bases and J by 5 bases, with 8 bases of the junction left unmatched. The CDR3 bases are TGTGCCTGGAGATCCGGGACAGGGTCCCACGAGCAGTACTTC. The encoded protein is CAWRSGTGSHEQYF.

This clone turned up a few times. J is TRBJ1-6 and V is TRBV9; TRBD1 agrees at 8 bases. The germline V gene has CDR1 SGDLS and CDR2 YYNGEE. This CDR3 comprises 14 residues. V was clipped by 0 bases and J by 8 bases; unmatched bases: 1. Written as DNA, the CDR3 is TGTGCCAGCAGCGTAGCGGACAGGGATTCACCCCTCCACTTT. Amino acid sequence: CASSVADRDSPLHF.

CDR3 bases: TGCGCCAGCAGCCAAGAGCGGCTCCACGAGCAGTACTTC. Its translation is CASSQERLHEQYF. The genes are TRBV4-1 and TRBJ2-7; D unclear. Germline CDR1 is MGHRA and CDR2 is YSYEKL. The CDR3 totals 13 residues. V lost 0 bases and J 5 bases, leaving 8 bases between the germline ends.

The chain employs TRBV10-3 and TRBJ1-2; 9 bases fit TRBD1. CDR1 and CDR2 (germline): ENHRY, SYGVKD. The CDR3 spans 15 residues. V shed 5 bases and J 1 base; nucleotides not matched to a gene: 5. The CDR3 DNA reads as TGTGCCATCAGTCCGGGACAGGGAAATAACTATGGCTACACCTTC. Translating it yields CAISPGQGNNYGYTF.